This T cell receptor (beta chain) is from a study of T cell responses to AZD1222 COVID-19 vaccine. Findings and caveats of the study: A mostly white British donor set with more females was recruited, and clonal diversity was possibly underestimated.

As concerns this clone: The target antigen is unknown.

Sequenced by immunoSEQ multiplex PCR; TCRdb stores in-frame clones only, minus some. The sample lists 160,000 or so clones; around 89% were seen once. The material sequenced was peripheral blood, taken 28 days after the second dose of the MenACWY control vaccine. The sequence derives from an adult who received the MenACWY meningococcal vaccine as a control.

CDR3 sequence reads: CASSFLAGGSPGGNTIYF. CDR3 nucleotide sequence: TGTGCCAGCAGTTTCCTGGCAGGGGGCTCCCCTGGGGGAAACACCATATATTTT. The chain carries TRBV28 and TRBJ1-3, with TRBD1 matching over 8 bases. This CDR3 has 18 residues. With V trimmed by 3 bases and J by 4 bases, 14 bases remained unmatched. Per the germline V gene, CDR1 is MDHEN and CDR2 is SYDVKM.